Listed below are T cell receptor beta chains from one sample, sequenced in a study of shared clonotypes between healthy human individuals. Some clones are missing from TCRdb's copy, which holds only in-frame ones; the method was immunoSEQ multiplex PCR. The data show roughly 2,000,000 clones, with about 95% seen just once and approximately 1% held by the top ten. Sequenced: naive CD8+ T cells sorted from blood. These receptors were obtained from a man younger than 35 in good health. Each CDR3 is given with its conserved first and last residue. Fields, in order: V gene, D gene, J gene, CDR3 protein, CDR3 DNA. A D gene is named only where the DNA matches it firmly.

TRBV29-1,NA,TRBJ1-1,CSVDAGMNTEAFF,TGCAGCGTTGATGCAGGGATGAACACTGAAGCTTTCTTT
TRBV14,NA,TRBJ2-7,CASSPSLTVPYEQYF,TGTGCCAGCAGCCCCTCCCTGACAGTCCCCTACGAGCAGTACTTC
TRBV27,NA,TRBJ2-1,CASSLKGDNNEQFF,TGTGCCAGCAGTTTGAAAGGGGACAACAATGAGCAGTTCTTC
TRBV6-5,NA,TRBJ1-1,CASSPDVGTEAFF,TGTGCCAGCAGCCCGGACGTGGGAACTGAAGCTTTCTTT
TRBV2,TRBD2,TRBJ2-7,CASSETGGTLPVYEQYF,TGTGCCAGCAGTGAAACGGGGGGGACATTGCCGGTCTACGAGCAGTACTTC
TRBV27,NA,TRBJ2-7,CASSLSGRYEQYF,TGTGCCAGCAGTTTATCGGGCAGGTACGAGCAGTACTTC
TRBV18,TRBD1,TRBJ1-4,CASSAGQGNEKLFF,TGTGCCAGCTCTGCGGGACAGGGCAATGAAAAACTGTTTTTT
TRBV5-6,TRBD1,TRBJ1-3,CASSLYRVRGKNTIYF,TGTGCCAGCAGCTTGTATCGGGTCAGGGGGAAGAACACCATATATTTT
TRBV4-1,TRBD2,TRBJ2-7,CASSQARGGGGYEQYF,TGCGCCAGCAGCCAAGCCCGTGGCGGGGGGGGCTACGAGCAGTACTTC
TRBV7-9,NA,TRBJ1-4,CASSLIGAGEYEKLFF,TGTGCCAGCAGCTTGATCGGGGCAGGGGAATATGAAAAACTGTTTTTT
TRBV4-3,NA,TRBJ2-7,CASSPIGGGQIF,TGCGCCAGCAGCCCGATCGGGGGGGGACAGATATTC
TRBV10-2,TRBD1,TRBJ2-7,CASRTQGVMAYEQYF,TGCGCCAGCAGAACCCAGGGGGTTATGGCCTACGAGCAGTACTTC
TRBV15,TRBD1,TRBJ2-7,CATSFGTGAYEQYF,TGTGCCACCAGCTTTGGGACAGGGGCCTACGAGCAGTACTTC
TRBV2,TRBD1,TRBJ2-2,CASRPPGQGASTGELFF,TGTGCCAGCAGACCCCCGGGACAGGGGGCGAGCACCGGGGAGCTGTTTTTT
TRBV2,NA,TRBJ2-7,CASSAGRSSYEQYF,TGTGCCAGCAGTGCCGGACGCAGCTCCTACGAGCAGTACTTC
TRBV10-3,TRBD2,TRBJ2-1,CATLGLAGDNEQFF,TGTGCCACCCTTGGATTAGCGGGAGATAATGAGCAGTTCTTC
TRBV27,NA,TRBJ1-5,CASSSSEGGNQPQHF,TGTGCCAGCAGTTCTTCCGAGGGGGGGAATCAGCCCCAGCATTTT